One sample yielded the 23 T cell receptor beta chains listed below, sequenced in a study of cytomegalovirus exposure and HLA in healthy donors. Both 60 Vbeta primers and 13 Jbeta primers went into the PCR. TCRdb's table, derived via immunoSEQ multiplex PCR, lists solely in-frame clones and lacks some. The table includes more than 70,000 clones, over 70% detected once. The sequencing sample was made of PBMCs. Receptors were obtained from a man aged 50 to 59 in good health and CMV-seropositive.

This rearrangement joins TRBV10-1 to TRBJ2-3; 7 bases agree with TRBD1. There are 15 residues in the CDR3. The V segment lost 2 bases and the J segment 7 bases; nucleotides outside the gene matches: 9. The germline V gene encodes CDR1 WNHNN and CDR2 SYGVQD (reference sequence). The chain's CDR3 is CASSEEGAGWNTQYF. CDR3 bases: TGCGCCAGCAGTGAGGAGGGGGCAGGTTGGAATACGCAGTATTTT.

The rearrangement uses TRBV7-2 and TRBJ2-5, with 8 bases identical to TRBD1. The J call could be wrong; TRBJ2-7 is a better fit for the DNA end. The CDR3 has 15 residues. CDR1 and CDR2 from the germline V gene are SGHTA and FQGNSA. The DNA of the CDR3 is TGTGCCAGCAGCGATCCGGGACAGGCCATTTACGAGCAGTACTTC. Protein sequence: CASSDPGQAIYEQYF.

The chain carries TRBV5-4 and TRBJ1-2; D is uncertain. CDR1 is SGHNT and CDR2 is YYREEE in the germline V gene (reference sequence). V shed 4 bases and J shed 4 bases, with 8 bases lying between them. The CDR3 is made up of 12 amino acids. This chain's CDR3 is CASSPDSYGYTF. The CDR3 coding sequence is TGTGCCAGCAGCCCTGACTCCTATGGCTACACCTTC.

J is TRBJ2-5 and V is TRBV7-6; 14 bases are a match to TRBD2. Germline assignment: CDR1 SGHVS and CDR2 FNYEAQ. The CDR3 has 16 amino acids. The J segment lost 5 bases and the V segment lost 3 bases, leaving 5 bases of the junction unmatched. The CDR3 region has the DNA TGTGCCAGCAGCTTGGGACTAGCGGGAGTTGGGGAGACCCAGTACTTC. It is translated as CASSLGLAGVGETQYF.

This chain uses TRBV5-1 with TRBJ2-1; TRBD2 agrees at 7 bases. CDR1 is SGHRS, CDR2 YFSETQ, per germline. The CDR3 sequence is 14 residues long. Trimming took 4 bases from V and 6 from J; bases not matched to a gene: 7. In DNA form, the CDR3 reads TGCGCCAGCAGCGGTGGACTAGATGGCAATGAGCAGTTCTTC. Translation: CASSGGLDGNEQFF.

The chain has TRBV11-3 and TRBJ2-7, with 7 bases aligning to TRBD2. Germline loops: CDR1 SGHNT, CDR2 YENEEA. J lost 1 base, V lost 1 base, and 1 base had no gene match. The CDR3 is made up of 14 amino acids. The CDR3 loop reads CASSLAGGSYEQYF. Here the CDR3 DNA reads TGTGCCAGCAGCTTAGCGGGAGGATCCTACGAGCAGTACTTC.

The V gene is TRBV14, the J gene TRBJ2-5; 14 nucleotides align to TRBD2. The CDR3 runs to 18 residues. Germline loops: CDR1 SGHDN, CDR2 FVKESK. The J segment lost 2 bases and the V segment lost 0 bases, leaving 5 bases of the junction unmatched. The CDR3 bases are TGTGCCAGCAGCCAAGATGGTCGGACTAGCGGGAGGCAAGAGACCCAGTACTTC. Protein: CASSQDGRTSGRQETQYF.

The V and J genes are TRBV18 and TRBJ2-5; no firm D call. V was clipped by 4 bases and J by 4 bases, with 10 bases between them. The length of the CDR3 is 13 residues. From germline, CDR1 is KGHSH and CDR2 LQKENI. The CDR3 reads CASSQTQAETQYF. The CDR3 DNA reads TGTGCCAGCTCACAGACCCAGGCAGAGACCCAGTACTTC.

The chain uses TRBV28 and TRBJ2-1; 7 nucleotides align to TRBD2. Germline V gene data show CDR1 as MDHEN and CDR2 as SYDVKM. CDR3 length equals 15 residues. The J segment lost 10 bases and the V segment lost 5 bases, leaving 14 bases of the junction unmatched. The CDR3 here is CASSGSGESPWEQFF. CDR3 coding DNA: TGTGCCAGCAGTGGGAGCGGGGAGTCCCCGTGGGAGCAGTTCTTC.

The V and J genes are TRBV30 and TRBJ2-5, with 8 bases lining up with TRBD1. The CDR3 loop spans 14 amino acids. J lost 2 bases, V lost 5 bases, and 7 bases had no gene match. Germline V CDR1 and CDR2: GTSNPN, SVGIG (reference sequence). CDR3 DNA sequence: TGTGCCTGGCAGGGGGCGTTGGGGCAAGAGACCCAGTACTTC. Translating it yields CAWQGALGQETQYF.

The chain employs TRBV27 and TRBJ1-1; the D is unclear. The CDR3 runs to 16 residues. V was cut by 5 bases and J by 4 bases, with 20 bases left in between. Looked up from germline, CDR1 is MNHEY and CDR2 is SMNVEV (reference sequence). CDR3 nucleotides: TGTGCCAGCAGTCCCCGAGTGTGGGGAGGGAGCACTGAAGCTTTCTTT. Protein product: CASSPRVWGGSTEAFF.

The chain recombines TRBV11-2 with TRBJ2-3; D is ambiguous. Germline CDR1 is SGHAT and CDR2 is FQNNGV. V shed 5 bases and J shed 2 bases, with 17 bases lying between them. CDR3 length equals 16 residues. CDR3 nucleotide sequence: TGTGCCAGCAGCAAAATAGGTTACGAGGCCACAGATACGCAGTATTTT. It specifies CASSKIGYEATDTQYF.

J is TRBJ1-1 and V is TRBV27; 7 bases are shared with TRBD1. CDR1 MNHEY and CDR2 SMNVEV come from the germline V gene (reference sequence). The trim removed 8 bases at V and 6 bases at J, leaving 15 bases unmatched. The CDR3 spans 15 residues. CDR3 bases: TGTGCCAGCCCAGGGGACAGACGCATAAATCCTGAAGCTTTCTTT. This sequence encodes CASPGDRRINPEAFF.

The V and J genes are TRBV27 and TRBJ1-2, with D perhaps TRBD1 (5 bases). The V gene's germline CDR1 is MNHEY and CDR2 SMNVEV (reference sequence). The CDR3 loop spans 13 amino acids. Deletions cut 4 bases from V and 3 bases from J, with 9 bases between. The CDR3 coding sequence is TGTGCCAGCAGTTCCAGGGCGTACTATGGCTACACCTTC. This codes for CASSSRAYYGYTF.

Comments on this clone: A junction end diverges from the germline sequence, so it may reflect a read error. The CDR3 DNA sequence: TGTTCCAGCAGCTCACAGGGTGCTGAAGCTTTCTTT. It yields the protein CSSSSQGAEAFF. The J gene is TRBJ1-1, the V gene TRBV7-9; possible D gene TRBD1, 6 bases. The CDR3 runs to 12 residues. Germline CDR1 reads SEHNR; CDR2 reads FQNEAQ (reference sequence).

V and J are TRBV12-5 and TRBJ1-1; D possibly corresponds to TRBD1 (5 bases). CDR3 size: 15 residues. V gave up 4 bases and J gave up 1 base, with 13 bases separating them. Germline V CDR1 and CDR2: LGHNT, FRNRAP. The DNA for the CDR3 is TGTGCTAGTGGTTCTGGGGGGGGAAGGAACACTGAAGCTTTCTTT. This encodes CASGSGGGRNTEAFF. The whole variable domain, filled in from reference TRBV12-5 and TRBJ1-1, reads DARVTQTPRHKVTEMGQEVTMRCQPILGHNTVFWYRQTMMQGLELLAYFRNRAPLDDSGMPKDRFSAEMPDATLATLKIQPSEPRDSAVYFCASGSGGGRNTEAFFGQGTRLTVV.

The rearrangement uses TRBV6-5 and TRBJ2-7; TRBD2 is a possible D gene (6 bases). Per the germline V gene, CDR1 is MNHEY and CDR2 is SVGAGI. The CDR3 loop spans 14 amino acids. Trimming shortened V by 6 bases and J by 5 bases, and 17 bases separated the two germline ends. The CDR3 protein is CASREGLIGDEQYF. The CDR3 region has the DNA TGTGCCAGCAGAGAGGGACTCATTGGGGACGAGCAGTACTTC.

This chain joins TRBV10-3 and TRBJ1-6; 8 nucleotides agree with TRBD1. After removal of 5 bases from V and 9 bases from J, the junction contained 6 bases not matched to a gene. Germline V gene sequence: CDR1 ENHRY, CDR2 SYGVKD. The CDR3 has 14 residues. CDR3 amino acids: CAISRWTGLSPLHF. DNA for the CDR3: TGTGCCATCAGTCGTTGGACAGGGCTTTCACCCCTCCACTTT.

This chain connects TRBV10-3 to TRBJ1-2; D gene unclear. V was trimmed by 8 bases and J by 5 bases, leaving 24 bases between them. The CDR3 is made up of 16 amino acids. Germline V gene sequence: CDR1 ENHRY, CDR2 SYGVKD. The CDR3 coding sequence is TGTGCCATCGGGAAGGAGGGCGCGGATGTCCCTTATGGCTACACCTTC. Protein product: CAIGKEGADVPYGYTF.

The J gene is TRBJ2-6, the V gene TRBV19; possible D gene TRBD1, 7 bases. V was pared by 8 bases and J by 4 bases, with 15 bases between. Germline V gene lookup returns CDR1 LNHDA and CDR2 SQIVND (reference sequence). The CDR3 length is 15 residues. The CDR3 loop is CASLLEGAGANVLTF. For the CDR3, the DNA is TGTGCCAGTTTGCTGGAGGGGGCCGGGGCCAACGTCCTGACTTTC.

This clone has just a few counts. The V call is TRBV5-4, the J call TRBJ2-3; 10 bases map to TRBD2. Germline values: CDR1 SGHNT, CDR2 YYREEE (reference sequence). V trimming: 6 bases; J trimming: 6 bases; junction bases outside the gene matches: 16. The CDR3 runs 17 residues. The CDR3 protein is CASTLRASGSRADTQYF. The CDR3 DNA reads as TGTGCCAGCACCCTGAGGGCTAGCGGGAGTCGTGCGGATACGCAGTATTTT.

The chain couples TRBV4-2 to TRBJ2-5; TRBD2 matches 7 bases. The CDR3 is made up of 16 amino acids. V gave up 1 base and J gave up 2 bases; unmatched junction bases: 7. Per the germline V gene, CDR1 is LGHNA and CDR2 is YNFKEQ. CDR3: CASSQGGLAEQETQYF. For the CDR3, the DNA is TGTGCCAGCAGCCAAGGGGGTCTAGCGGAACAAGAGACCCAGTACTTC.

The CDR3 reads CAWKMGGGIPTDTQYF. The DNA of the CDR3 is TGTGCCTGGAAGATGGGCGGGGGGATACCCACAGATACGCAGTATTTT. The rearrangement uses TRBV30 and TRBJ2-3; 8 bases match TRBD2. Germline CDR1 reads GTSNPN; CDR2 reads SVGIG (reference sequence). This CDR3 region has 16 residues. V was pared by 4 bases and J by 2 bases, with 11 bases of the junction left unmatched.